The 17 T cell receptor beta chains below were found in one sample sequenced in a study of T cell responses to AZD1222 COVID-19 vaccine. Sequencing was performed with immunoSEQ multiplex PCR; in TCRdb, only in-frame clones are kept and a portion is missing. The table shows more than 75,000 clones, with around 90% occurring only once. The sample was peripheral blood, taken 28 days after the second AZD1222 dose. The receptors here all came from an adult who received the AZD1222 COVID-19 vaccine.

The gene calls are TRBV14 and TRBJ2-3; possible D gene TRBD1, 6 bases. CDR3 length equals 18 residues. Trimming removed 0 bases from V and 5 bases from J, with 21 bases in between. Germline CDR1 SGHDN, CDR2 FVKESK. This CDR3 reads CASSQDFISAGARDTQYF. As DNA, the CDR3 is TGTGCCAGCAGCCAAGACTTCATATCGGCAGGGGCAAGAGATACGCAGTATTTT. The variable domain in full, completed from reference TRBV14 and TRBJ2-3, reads EAGVTQFPSHSVIEKGQTVTLRCDPISGHDNLYWYRRVMGKEIKFLLHFVKESKQDESGMPNNRFLAERTGGTYSTLKVQPAELEDSGVYFCASSQDFISAGARDTQYFGPGTRLTVL.

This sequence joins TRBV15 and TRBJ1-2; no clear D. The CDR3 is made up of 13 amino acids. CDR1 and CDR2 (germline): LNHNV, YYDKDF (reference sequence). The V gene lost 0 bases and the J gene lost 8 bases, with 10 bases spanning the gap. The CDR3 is CATSRDRSGGYTF. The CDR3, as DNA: TGTGCCACCAGCAGAGACAGGAGCGGCGGCTACACCTTC.

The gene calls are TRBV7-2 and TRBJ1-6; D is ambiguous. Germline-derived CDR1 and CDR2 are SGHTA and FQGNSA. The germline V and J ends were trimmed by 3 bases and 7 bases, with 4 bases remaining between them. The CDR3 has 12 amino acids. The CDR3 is CASSFPNSPLHF. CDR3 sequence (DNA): TGTGCCAGCAGCTTTCCGAATTCACCCCTCCACTTT.

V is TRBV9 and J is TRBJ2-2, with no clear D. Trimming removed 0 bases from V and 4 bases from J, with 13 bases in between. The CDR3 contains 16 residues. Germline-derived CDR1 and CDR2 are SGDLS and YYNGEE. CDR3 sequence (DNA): TGTGCCAGCAGCGTAGGGGCGACTTTCGTCACCGGGGAGCTGTTTTTT. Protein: CASSVGATFVTGELFF.

CDR3 nucleotide sequence: TGTGCCAGCAGCTTAAGACTAGTAGTTGAGCAGTTCTTC. Protein sequence: CASSLRLVVEQFF. The genes are TRBV7-8 and TRBJ2-1; weak D call: TRBD2 (6 bases). Germline V lookup: CDR1 SGHVS, CDR2 FQNEAQ. Trimming removed 2 bases at V and 9 bases at J, with 11 bases between. CDR3 length equals 13 residues.

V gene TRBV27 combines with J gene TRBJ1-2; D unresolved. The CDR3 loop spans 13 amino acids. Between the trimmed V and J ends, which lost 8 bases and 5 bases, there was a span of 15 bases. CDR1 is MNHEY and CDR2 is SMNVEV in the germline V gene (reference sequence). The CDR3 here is CASRGSQGYGYTF. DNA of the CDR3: TGTGCCAGCCGCGGGTCCCAAGGGTATGGCTACACCTTC.

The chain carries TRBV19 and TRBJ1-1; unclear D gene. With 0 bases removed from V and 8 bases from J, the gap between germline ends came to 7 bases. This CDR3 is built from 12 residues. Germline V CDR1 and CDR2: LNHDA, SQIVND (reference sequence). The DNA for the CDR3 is TGTGCCAGTAGTATAGATCCCAGGGAAGCTTTCTTT. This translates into CASSIDPREAFF.

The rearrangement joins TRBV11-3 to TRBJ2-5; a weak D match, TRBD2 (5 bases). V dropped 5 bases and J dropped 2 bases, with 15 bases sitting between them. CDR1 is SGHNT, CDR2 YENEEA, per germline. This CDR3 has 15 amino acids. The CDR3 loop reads CASSRRIGKQETQYF. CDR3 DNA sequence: TGTGCCAGCAGCCGTCGTATCGGGAAACAAGAGACCCAGTACTTC. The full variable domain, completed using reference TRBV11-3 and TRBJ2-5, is EAGVVQSPRYKIIEKKQPVAFWCNPISGHNTLYWYLQNLGQGPELLIRYENEEAVDDSQLPKDRFSAERLKGVDSTLKIQPAELGDSAVYLCASSRRIGKQETQYFGPGTRLLVL.

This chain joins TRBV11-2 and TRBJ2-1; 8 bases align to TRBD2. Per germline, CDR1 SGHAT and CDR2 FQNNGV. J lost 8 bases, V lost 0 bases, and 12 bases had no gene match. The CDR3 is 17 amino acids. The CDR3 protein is CASSLDLRAGGFYEQFF. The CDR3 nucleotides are TGTGCCAGCAGCTTAGACCTTCGGGCGGGAGGCTTTTATGAGCAGTTCTTC. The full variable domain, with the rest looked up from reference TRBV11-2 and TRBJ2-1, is EAGVAQSPRYKIIEKRQSVAFWCNPISGHATLYWYQQILGQGPKLLIQFQNNGVVDDSQLPKDRFSAERLKGVDSTLKIQPAKLEDSAVYLCASSLDLRAGGFYEQFFGPGTRLTVL.

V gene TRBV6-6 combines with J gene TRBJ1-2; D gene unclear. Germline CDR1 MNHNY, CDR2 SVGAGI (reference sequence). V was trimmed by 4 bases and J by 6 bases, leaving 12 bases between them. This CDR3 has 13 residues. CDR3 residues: CASSFGVRDGYTF. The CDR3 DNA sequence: TGTGCCAGCAGTTTCGGGGTACGAGATGGCTACACCTTC.

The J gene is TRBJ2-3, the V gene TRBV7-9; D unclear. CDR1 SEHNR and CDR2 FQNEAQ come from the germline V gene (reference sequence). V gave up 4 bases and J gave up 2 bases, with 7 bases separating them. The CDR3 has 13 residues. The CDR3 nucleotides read TGTGCCAGCAGCTCTATGCCCACAGATACGCAGTATTTT. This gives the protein CASSSMPTDTQYF.

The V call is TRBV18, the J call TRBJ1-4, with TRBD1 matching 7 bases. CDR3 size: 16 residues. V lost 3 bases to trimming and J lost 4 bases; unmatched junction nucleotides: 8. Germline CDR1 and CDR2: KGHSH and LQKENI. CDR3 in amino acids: CASSPLRQGYNEKLFF. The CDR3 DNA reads TGTGCCAGCTCACCGCTTCGACAGGGTTATAATGAAAAACTGTTTTTT.

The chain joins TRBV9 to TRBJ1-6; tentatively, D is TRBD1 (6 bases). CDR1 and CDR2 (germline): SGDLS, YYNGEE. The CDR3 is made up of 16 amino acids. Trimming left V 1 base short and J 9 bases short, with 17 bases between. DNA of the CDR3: TGTGCCAGCAGCGTACACAGGACAGCTAGTAGTTCACCCCTCCACTTT. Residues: CASSVHRTASSSPLHF. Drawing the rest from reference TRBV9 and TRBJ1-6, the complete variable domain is DSGVTQTPKHLITATGQRVTLRCSPRSGDLSVYWYQQSLDQGLQFLIQYYNGEERAKGNILERFSAQQFPDLHSELNLSSLELGDSALYFCASSVHRTASSSPLHFGNGTRLTVT.

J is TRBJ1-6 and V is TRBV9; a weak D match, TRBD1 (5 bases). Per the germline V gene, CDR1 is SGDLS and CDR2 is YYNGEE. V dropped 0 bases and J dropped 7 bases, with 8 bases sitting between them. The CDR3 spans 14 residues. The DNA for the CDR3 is TGTGCCAGCAGCGTAGAGACAGAGAATTCACCCCTCCACTTT. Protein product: CASSVETENSPLHF.

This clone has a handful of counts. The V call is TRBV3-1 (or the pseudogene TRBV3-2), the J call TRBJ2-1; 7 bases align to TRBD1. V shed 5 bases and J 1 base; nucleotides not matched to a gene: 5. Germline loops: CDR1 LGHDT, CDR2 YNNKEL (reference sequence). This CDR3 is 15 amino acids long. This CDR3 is CASSVTGDSYNEQFF. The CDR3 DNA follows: TGTGCCAGCAGCGTCACAGGGGATTCCTACAATGAGCAGTTCTTC.

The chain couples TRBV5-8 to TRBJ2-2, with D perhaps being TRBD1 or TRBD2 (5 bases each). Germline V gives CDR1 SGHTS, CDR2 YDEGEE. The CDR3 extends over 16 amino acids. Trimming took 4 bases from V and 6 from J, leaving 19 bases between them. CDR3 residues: CASSPGSRVSAGELFF. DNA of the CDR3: TGTGCCAGCAGCCCGGGGTCCAGGGTCTCGGCCGGGGAGCTGTTTTTT.

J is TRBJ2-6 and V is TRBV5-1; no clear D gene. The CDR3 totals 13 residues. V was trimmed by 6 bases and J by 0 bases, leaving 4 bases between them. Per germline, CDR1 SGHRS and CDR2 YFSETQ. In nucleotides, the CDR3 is TGCGCCAGCACCGACTCTGGGGCCAACGTCCTGACTTTC. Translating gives CASTDSGANVLTF.